This T cell receptor (beta chain) was observed in a study of cytomegalovirus exposure and HLA in healthy donors (dated 2017 in TCRdb). Some background on the complete study: In an earlier analysis of 587 of the donors, about 270 Gb of sequence data and approximately 100 million unique TCR beta sequences from some 170 million T cells were reported. About 310 gigabases of sequencing data and approximately 93 million unique TCR sequences were included in an early release covering around 650 HLA-typed donors. The genetic ancestry cluster associated with self-reported Caucasian donors included about four fifths of the 300 to 400 genotyped donors. The aim of the study was to test whether cataloging public T cell receptors could identify signatures of past pathogen exposure. Using immunosequencing, the study profiled T cell repertoires from 666 subjects and related those repertoires to cytomegalovirus serostatus. A separate validation cohort of approximately 120 different subjects was used in addition to the approximately 640-subject first cohort. High-throughput TCR immunosequencing, statistical association of individual TCRs with disease status, and machine learning were combined to predict cytomegalovirus infection status. A later analysis re-examined previously published TCR beta repertoires from 500 to 700 donors and added high-resolution HLA genotyping to investigate patterns of TCR occurrence. Rather than using new phenotypic data, the later analysis identified candidate immune exposures from TCR beta sequences and from how often those sequences occurred across donors. An earlier analysis of 450 to 750 of the donors used high-throughput TCR beta sequencing to judge whether each TCR beta V gene segment behaved as functional or pseudogenic. Donor age, sex, ethnicity and CMV serostatus were compiled alongside the repertoire data. A later genetic analysis took genome-wide SNP genotypes for about 55% of the 666 donors and used that subset as a discovery cohort. Every discovery cohort repertoire had been produced on one sequencing platform. HLA typing covered class I and class II loci at four-digit resolution. The number of typed donors differed by locus: about 629-630 for A, B, C, DRB1 and DQB1; approximately 530 for DQA1; approximately 600 for DPA1; and some 450 for DPB1. Several DR-DQ haplotypes were treated as single units for association and clustering because of strong linkage in the cohort. On average, over 200,000 unique TCR beta nucleotide sequences were sequenced per donor among a few hundred genotyped donors of the cohort, with about 17% of those sequences being non-productive.

The method was the immunoSEQ multiplex PCR assay. The multiplex PCR relied on a mix of 60 forward primers for TCR Vbeta segments and 13 reverse primers for TCR Jbeta segments. The CDR3 region of rearranged TCR beta genes was amplified from genomic DNA with a multiplex PCR assay. Amplified TCR beta libraries were sequenced as 87-base-pair reads on the Illumina HiSeq System. For the original study's pipeline: A later analysis counted about 80 million unique TCR beta chains across the 666 repertoires, and roughly 9.9 million of these chains were shared by at least two donors. A nearest-neighbor algorithm error-corrected the raw reads and collapsed the reads into unique sequences, merging closely related sequences to remove PCR and sequencing errors. To assign V, D and J gene segments, CDR3 sequences were aligned to IMGT reference sequences. For a sequence to be retained, at least a six-nucleotide match to both a V gene segment and a J gene segment was required. A rearrangement was called productive if the CDR3 had no stop codons and remained in frame with V and J, and every other rearrangement was called non-productive. Following IMGT convention, CDR3 was defined as the stretch from the second conserved V-encoded cysteine up to the conserved J-encoded phenylalanine. Sequences without an unambiguous match to a single V gene segment were excluded from the earlier analysis of approximately 560 of the donors. In an earlier analysis of roughly 500 of the donors, V segments were called functional above 56.7% productive rearrangements and were called segregating when the between-donor standard deviation exceeded 5%. A statistical classification framework was built to diagnose cytomegalovirus status from the catalog of TCR beta chain sequences. In a later analysis, V and J genes were assigned by comparing TCR nucleotide sequences against IMGT/GENE-DB human TR gene sequences. Using the TCRdist pipeline, a later analysis assigned CDR3 sequences along with most-parsimonious VDJ recombination scenarios. In a later analysis, each TCR beta chain was defined by its CDR3 amino acid sequence together with its V-gene family, and reads without a unique V-gene family were excluded. In a later analysis, 550 to 650 highly shared, low-generation-probability nucleotide sequences were removed to address suspected cross-contamination and a sequencing artifact. For each public chain, a later analysis derived a clonal expansion index from normalized ranks of inferred template counts within each repertoire. In a later analysis, generation probabilities were computed with a VDJ recombination model fitted to out-of-frame rearrangements, and the resulting probabilities were checked against IGoR. Hypergeometric tests were used in a later analysis to score TCR-TCR, TCR-HLA and TCR-CMV co-occurrence, with a repertoire-size bias correction applied to the TCR pairs. A later analysis estimated false discovery rates by permuting HLA or CMV assignments 20 times. In a later analysis, co-occurring TCRs were grouped with DBSCAN, and TCRdist sequence similarity was added when clustering was performed within HLA-allele-positive subsets. Repertoires with fewer than 30,000 or more than 120,000 public chains were left out of co-occurrence clustering, as were five repertoires with anomalous nucleotide sharing. Drawn from immuneACCESS, this table holds only the in-frame rearrangements with V and J called that TCRdb kept. Clones are partly lost; checked studies trace under half to an unresolved V gene and leave the rest unexplained. V, J and clone size reflect that table, while D and trimming were determined from the DNA. Here the sample has 95,000 to 150,000 clones; 80% occur a single time. Of the sample, more than 8% falls within the top ten clones.

Points the paper makes about the study in general: Compared with the roughly 670-donor mean, donors in an Asian-associated ancestry cluster had fewer N-insertions in productive TCRs, according to a later genetic analysis. Some IMGT-functional V segments, including TRBV6-2 and TRBV6-3, could not be told apart with the 87-base-pair reads, so those segments were excluded. Sequencing depth was assumed to be roughly uniform across donors in the presence/absence analyses, though that assumption may not hold. The sequencing pipeline was judged likely to have produced a cluster of highly shared sequence variants as a technical artifact. According to a later analysis, most CMV-associated TCR beta chains appeared to be HLA-restricted, and the HLA associations seemed to be driven largely by CMV exposure. The only immune exposure information available for the cohort was CMV serostatus. Cytomegalovirus status was reported to be diagnosed by the classifier with high specificity and sensitivity in both the original and validation cohorts. The study listed 150 to 200 TCR beta chains as associated with cytomegalovirus. In a later genetic analysis, a missense DCLRE1C variant was associated with V-gene and J-gene trimming of TCR beta chains, and the association was replicated in an independent cohort. Assigning TCR associations to individual alleles was difficult when HLA alleles, especially DR and DQ, strongly co-occurred. Linkage disequilibrium might explain the correlated functional status among segregating V segments, but an unknown experimental factor could not be ruled out. A later analysis found that TCR association rates varied across HLA loci, with DRB1 alleles showing the most associated TCRs and HLA-C alleles the fewest. In this cohort, only TCR beta chains were sequenced, and detectable features were limited by the absence of alpha or paired-chain data. In a later analysis, several top co-occurrence clusters were reported to appear linked to parvovirus B19, influenza, CMV and Epstein-Barr virus. A few of the identified cytomegalovirus-associated TCR beta chains were confirmed in vitro to be specific for cytomegalovirus antigens. According to the authors, the approach could potentially be generalized to other disease states and immunological phenotypes. A further reported finding was that TCR beta sequences accurately predicted the HLA-A and HLA-B alleles for most subjects in the first cohort. In a later analysis, about 17,000 TCR beta sequences were associated with specific HLA alleles at a false discovery rate of 0.05. Some 15 rarely observed V segments, including chromosome 9 orphons, were excluded from the earlier analysis of several hundred of the donors because counts were too low. Because HLA typing was unavailable for some donors at each locus, only the typed subset was used in association tests. In a later analysis, HLA-associated TCR beta chains were found to be more clonally expanded and to have lower generation probabilities than equally common non-associated chains. While some public TCRs were present in many individuals, most TCR sequences turned up only very rarely across donors. An earlier analysis of approximately 500 of the donors showed that most TCR beta V segments appeared in productive rearrangements either about 87% or about 30% of the time, which broadly matched IMGT annotations.

This clone was detected only a few times. No antigen is known for it. Base qualities were left out, and no much larger clone turns up one base away. The cohort was made up of about 610 healthy bone marrow donors. At the time of sampling, every cohort member was nominally healthy, though immune exposures that went unrecorded were likely present. The donor was CMV seropositive and belonged to the group of about 290 seropositive cohort members. Each donor provided a peripheral blood sample, and peripheral blood mononuclear cells were used for TCR beta sequencing. Genomic DNA extraction from the blood cell samples was performed with the Qiagen DNeasy Blood Extraction Kit. The CDR3 starts with the cysteine, ends with the phenylalanine, and has 16 residues. Only the CDR3 portion is preserved as DNA: 48 bases, with reading frame beginning at the first base. As encoded in the germline V gene (reference sequence), CDR1 is LNHDA while CDR2 is SQIVND. V loses 3 bases, J loses 0 bases, and the germline ends lie 9 bases apart.

This receptor was identified in a female donor in good health and CMV-seropositive. Sequenced material: PBMCs. Recombination connected TRBV19 to TRBJ2-6; the D gene cannot be named for sure. The CDR3 loop reads CASSIGGISGANVLTF. The bases read TGTGCCAGTAGTATCGGCGGAATCTCTGGGGCCAACGTCCTGACTTTC.